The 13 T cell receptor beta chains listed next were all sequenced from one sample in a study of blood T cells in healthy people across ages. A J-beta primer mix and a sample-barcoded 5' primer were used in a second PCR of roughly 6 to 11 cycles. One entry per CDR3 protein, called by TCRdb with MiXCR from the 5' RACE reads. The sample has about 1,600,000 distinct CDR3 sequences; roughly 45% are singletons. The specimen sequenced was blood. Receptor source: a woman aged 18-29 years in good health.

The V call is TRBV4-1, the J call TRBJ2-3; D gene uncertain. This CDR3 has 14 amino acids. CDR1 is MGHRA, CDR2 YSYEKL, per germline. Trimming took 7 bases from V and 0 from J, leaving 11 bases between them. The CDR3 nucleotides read TGCGCCAGCACCGCCCGAGGAAGCACAGATACGCAGTATTTT. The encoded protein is CASTARGSTDTQYF.

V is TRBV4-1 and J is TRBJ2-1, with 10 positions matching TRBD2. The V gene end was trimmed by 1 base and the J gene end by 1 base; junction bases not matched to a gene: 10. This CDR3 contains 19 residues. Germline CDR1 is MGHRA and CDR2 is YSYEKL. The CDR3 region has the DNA TGCGCCAGCAGCCAAGGGCAGGCTAGCGGGGGCCCGTCCTACAATGAGCAGTTCTTC. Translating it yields CASSQGQASGGPSYNEQFF.

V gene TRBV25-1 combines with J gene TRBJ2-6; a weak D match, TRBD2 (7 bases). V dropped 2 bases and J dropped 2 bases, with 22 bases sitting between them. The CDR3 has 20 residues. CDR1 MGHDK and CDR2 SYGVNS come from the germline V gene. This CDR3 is CASSELLSNRGGAGANVLTF. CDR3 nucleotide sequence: TGTGCCAGCAGTGAACTCTTATCTAATAGGGGGGGCGCTGGGGCCAACGTCCTGACTTTC.

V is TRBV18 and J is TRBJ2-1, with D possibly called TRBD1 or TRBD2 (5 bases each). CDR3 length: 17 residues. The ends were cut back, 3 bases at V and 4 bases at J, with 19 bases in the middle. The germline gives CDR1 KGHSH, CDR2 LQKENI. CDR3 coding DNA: TGTGCCAGCTCACCGTTCGGGACGGTGAATTATTACAATGAGCAGTTCTTC. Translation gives CASSPFGTVNYYNEQFF.

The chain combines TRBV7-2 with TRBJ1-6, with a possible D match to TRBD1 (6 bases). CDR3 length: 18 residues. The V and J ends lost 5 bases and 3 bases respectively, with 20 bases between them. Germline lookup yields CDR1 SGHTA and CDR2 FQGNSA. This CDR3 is CASSPSVGGGDYNSPLHF. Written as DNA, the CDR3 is TGTGCCAGCAGCCCCAGTGTAGGAGGGGGGGACTATAATTCACCCCTCCACTTT. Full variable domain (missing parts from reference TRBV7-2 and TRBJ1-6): GAGVSQSPSNKVTEKGKDVELRCDPISGHTALYWYRQSLGQGLEFLIYFQGNSAPDKSGLPSDRFSAERTGGSVSTLTIQRTQQEDSAVYLCASSPSVGGGDYNSPLHFGNGTRLTVT.

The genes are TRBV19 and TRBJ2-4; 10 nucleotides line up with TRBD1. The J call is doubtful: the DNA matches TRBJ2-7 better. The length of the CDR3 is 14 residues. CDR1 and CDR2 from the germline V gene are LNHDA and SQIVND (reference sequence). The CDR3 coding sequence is TGTGCCAGTAGTCCCTGGACAGGGGGAGACGAGCAGTACTTC. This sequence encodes CASSPWTGGDEQYF.

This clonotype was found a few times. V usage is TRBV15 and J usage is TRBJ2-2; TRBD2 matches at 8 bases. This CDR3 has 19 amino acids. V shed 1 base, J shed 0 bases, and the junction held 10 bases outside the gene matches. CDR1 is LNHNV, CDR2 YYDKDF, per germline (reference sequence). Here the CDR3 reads CATSRGKAWTSPNTGELFF. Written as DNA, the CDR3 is TGTGCCACCAGCAGAGGAAAGGCCTGGACTAGCCCGAACACCGGGGAGCTGTTTTTT.

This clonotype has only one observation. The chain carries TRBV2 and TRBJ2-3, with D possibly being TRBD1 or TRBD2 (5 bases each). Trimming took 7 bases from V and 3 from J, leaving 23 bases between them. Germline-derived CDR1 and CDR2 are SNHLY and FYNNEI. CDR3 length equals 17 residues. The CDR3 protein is CASKKGRGASWTDTQYF. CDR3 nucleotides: TGTGCCAGCAAGAAGGGGCGAGGGGCGAGTTGGACAGATACGCAGTATTTT.

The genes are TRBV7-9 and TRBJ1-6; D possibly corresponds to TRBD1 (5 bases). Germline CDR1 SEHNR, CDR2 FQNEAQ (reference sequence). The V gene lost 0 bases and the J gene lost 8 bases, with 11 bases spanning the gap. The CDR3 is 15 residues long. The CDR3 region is CASSLAPGLYSPLHF. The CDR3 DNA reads TGTGCCAGCAGCTTAGCCCCAGGGCTATATTCACCCCTCCACTTT.

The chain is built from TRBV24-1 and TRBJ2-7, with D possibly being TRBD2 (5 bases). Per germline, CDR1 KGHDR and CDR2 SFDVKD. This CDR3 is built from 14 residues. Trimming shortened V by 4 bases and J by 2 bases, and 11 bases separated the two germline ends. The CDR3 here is CATSEADGPYEQYF. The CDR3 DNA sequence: TGTGCCACCAGTGAAGCGGACGGCCCCTACGAGCAGTACTTC.

The CDR3: CASSTTGPYNEQFF. The CDR3 coding sequence is TGCGCCAGCAGCACAACAGGGCCCTACAATGAGCAGTTCTTC. The chain employs TRBV4-1 and TRBJ2-1, with D perhaps TRBD1 (6 bases). Looked up from germline, CDR1 is MGHRA and CDR2 is YSYEKL. This CDR3 is 14 amino acids long. V lost 5 bases and J lost 2, with 10 bases in between.

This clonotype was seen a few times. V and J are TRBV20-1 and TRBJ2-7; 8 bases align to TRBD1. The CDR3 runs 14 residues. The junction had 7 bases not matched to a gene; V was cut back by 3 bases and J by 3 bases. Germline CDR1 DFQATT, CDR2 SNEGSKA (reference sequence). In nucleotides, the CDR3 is TGCAGTGCTAGTAACCGGGACAGGAGCTACGAGCAGTACTTC. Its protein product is CSASNRDRSYEQYF.

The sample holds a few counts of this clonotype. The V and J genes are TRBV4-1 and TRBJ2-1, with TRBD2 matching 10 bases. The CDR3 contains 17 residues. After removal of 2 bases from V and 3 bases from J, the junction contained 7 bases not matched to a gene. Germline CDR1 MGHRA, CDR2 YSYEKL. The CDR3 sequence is CASSQKGLAGDYNEQFF. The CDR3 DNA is TGCGCCAGCAGCCAAAAAGGGCTAGCGGGGGACTACAATGAGCAGTTCTTC.